The sequence of this T cell receptor beta chain was determined in a study of beta chain features in type 1 diabetes. Study-wide context: Patients looked much like healthy donors when it came to age, gender and cell yields. Whole-study findings and limits: Type 1 diabetes patients showed fewer insertions and more deletions at VDJ junctions. Cells with high TCR expression could be over-represented by cDNA sequencing. Type 1 diabetes patients had moderately but significantly shorter TCRB CDR3s in all four CD4+ subsets.

A remark on this clone: Its antigen is unknown.

The entirety of the isolated RNA underwent reverse transcription, so expressed TCRB transcripts were sequenced. The repertoire was sequenced with immunoSEQ multiplex PCR; TCRdb's copy has only in-frame clones and lacks some. Here the sample spans some 120,000 clones, 15% to 20% being singletons. Every donor provided one heparinised blood draw, which averaged roughly 120 mL. Sequenced sample: central memory CD4+ T cells from blood. The clonotype originates from a man younger than 35 with type 1 diabetes.

The CDR3 protein is CASSLGALGNEQFF. The DNA for the CDR3 is TGCGCCAGCAGCTTGGGGGCCCTGGGGAATGAGCAGTTCTTC. This sequence joins TRBV5-1 and TRBJ2-1; D is unclear. Trimming removed 0 bases from V and 7 bases from J, with 11 bases in between. The length of the CDR3 is 14 residues. Germline CDR1 reads SGHRS; CDR2 reads YFSETQ.